Listed here are 3 T cell receptor beta chains from one sample, sequenced in a study of post-analysis software for immune sequencing data. Their antigens remain unidentified. Study findings and constraints: When patients were compared with controls, four or five TRBV segments were more frequent, TRBV5-6, TRBV5-1 and TRBV20-1 among them.

cDNA libraries for TCR beta contained unique molecular identifiers. TCRdb re-derived calls from the PCR reads in MiXCR, one entry per CDR3 protein. The sample contains a few hundred thousand distinct CDR3 sequences, roughly 45% of which appear only once. Source material: blood. The receptors were sampled from a girl between 10 and 17 years old with multiple sclerosis.

The chain joins TRBV28 to TRBJ2-5, with 8 positions matching TRBD2. Germline trimming cut 4 bases from V and 8 bases from J; bases unmatched to any gene: 9. CDR1 is MDHEN and CDR2 is SYDVKM in the germline V gene. The CDR3 has 14 amino acids. CDR3 nucleotide sequence: TGTGCCAGCAGTTCCGATGGGCGGGAGGTCACCCAGTACTTC. Amino acids: CASSSDGREVTQYF.

This clonotype appeared a few times. The chain employs TRBV18 and TRBJ2-5; D is ambiguous. V lost 1 base and J 1 base, leaving 7 bases between the germline ends. The CDR3 contains 14 residues. Germline CDR1 KGHSH, CDR2 LQKENI. CDR3 region: CASSPQGIQETQYF. DNA for the CDR3: TGTGCCAGCTCACCACAAGGGATCCAAGAGACCCAGTACTTC.

J is TRBJ2-4 and V is TRBV7-9, with D uncertain. The tail of the sequence fits TRBJ2-7 better, so the J call may be wrong. Germline V gives CDR1 SEHNR, CDR2 FQNEAQ (reference sequence). CDR3 length equals 13 residues. The chain's CDR3 is CASSFLPESEQYF. CDR3 nucleotides: TGTGCCAGCAGCTTTTTGCCTGAGAGCGAGCAGTACTTC.